This TCR beta chain derives from a study of blood T cell repertoires in COVID-19. Study-level information: COVID-19 samples, acute and convalescent, were from the United States, Italy and Spain. T cells, B-cell-depleted T cells, or PBMCs provided the cDNA or gDNA that served as material.

As originally analysed: Scientists estimated how many nucleated cells there were by amplifying reference gene primers. Some clones are missing from TCRdb's copy, which holds only in-frame ones; the method was immunoSEQ multiplex PCR. Clone size and V and J calls were adopted from that table, with D and trimming inferred from the DNA. The sample yields about 40,000 clones, about 80% seen once. The CDR3 is 16 amino acids. J lost 6 bases, V lost 4 bases, and 8 bases had no gene match. Germline lookup yields CDR1 ENHRY and CDR2 SYGVKD. Sequencing input: peripheral blood. The V and J genes are TRBV10-3 and TRBJ2-2; 10 bases match TRBD1. The clonotype comes from a woman aged 55-75 years with acute or convalescent COVID-19. CDR3 nucleotides: TGTGCCATCAGTGCACCTGACAGGGGGCTTGCCGGGGAGCTGTTTTTT. The encoded protein is CAISAPDRGLAGELFF.